The T cell receptor (beta chain) described here comes from a study of OX40 agonist ivuxolimab in advanced cancers. Whole-study context: A diagnosis of hepatocellular carcinoma, melanoma, renal cell or head and neck cancer was present in dose-escalation patients. A male proportion of just over 80% was recorded, with mean age approximately 57 years and range about 23 to 90. Points from the study as a whole: Some of the lowest clonal expansion was seen in partial responders at 0.1-3.0 mg/kg.

CDR1 and CDR2 (germline): MGHRA, YSYEKL. J gave up 4 bases and V 0 bases, and 4 bases lay outside the gene matches. The CDR3 consists of 16 residues. Comment on this clone: Its antigen is unidentified.

Repertoires were generated with immunoSEQ multiplex PCR, while TCRdb's copy carries only in-frame clones and drops some. The sample consists of tens of thousands of clones, approximately 81% of them appearing once. The material sequenced was CD4+ or CD8+ T cells sorted from blood, taken in a trial of the OX40 agonist ivuxolimab. The sequence came from an adult with an advanced solid tumor such as melanoma, head and neck, liver or kidney cancer. The chain employs TRBV4-1 and TRBJ2-7, with 12 nucleotides matching TRBD1. The CDR3 nucleotides read TGCGCCAGCAGCCAAGATCGGGGACAGGGGGCGTACGAGCAGTACTTC. It codes for CASSQDRGQGAYEQYF.